This T cell receptor beta chain was captured in a study of T cell changes during pregnancy in multiple sclerosis. Some clones are missing from TCRdb's copy, which holds only in-frame ones; the method was immunoSEQ multiplex PCR. Of under 30,000 clones listed, approximately 94% were seen once; the top ten hold around 0.43%. The V end was cut by 3 bases, the J end by 3 bases, with 11 bases between. Germline lookup yields CDR1 MNHNS and CDR2 SASEGT. The CDR3 runs 14 residues. The sample here was CD4+ T cells from peripheral blood mononuclear cells, taken after pregnancy. This clonotype originated in a female donor with multiple sclerosis, enrolled in a pregnancy study. J is TRBJ1-1 and V is TRBV6-1; D unresolved. CDR3 sequence reads: CASSDGSVDTEAFF. Written as DNA, the CDR3 is TGTGCCAGCAGTGACGGGAGTGTCGACACTGAAGCTTTCTTT.